This T cell receptor (beta chain) was recovered during a study of T-cell reconstitution after alpha-beta-depleted transplantation in children. Findings and limits, study-wide: At around two months after transplant, the alpha-beta T cells were reportedly derived from several hundred expanded clones that came from non-depleted graft cells. High day-60 TCRbeta diversity in some patients came from surviving recipient T cells and thymic progenitors.

Using unique molecular identifiers, the investigators prepared the TCRbeta library. MiXCR, applied by TCRdb to the PCR reads, yields one record per CDR3 protein. The sample has around 370,000 distinct CDR3 sequences, about 16% seen once. Remarks on this clonotype: Antigen unknown.

Sequencing was performed on PBMCs, mostly from graft donor cells, taken 360 days after TCRalphabeta/CD19-depleted stem cell transplant. This receptor was identified in a male patient between 2 and 15 years old who had a stem cell transplant for acute lymphoblastic leukemia, so the T cells may come from the graft donor.

Written as DNA, the CDR3 is TGTGCCAGCAGTTCAAGTTCGGGACTTCACACCGGGGAGCTGTTTTTT. Its protein product is CASSSSSGLHTGELFF. The V gene is TRBV28, the J gene TRBJ2-2, with D perhaps matching TRBD2 (6 bases). Germline-derived CDR1 and CDR2 are MDHEN and SYDVKM. With 4 bases removed from V and 3 bases from J, the gap between germline ends came to 15 bases. This CDR3 has 16 amino acids.